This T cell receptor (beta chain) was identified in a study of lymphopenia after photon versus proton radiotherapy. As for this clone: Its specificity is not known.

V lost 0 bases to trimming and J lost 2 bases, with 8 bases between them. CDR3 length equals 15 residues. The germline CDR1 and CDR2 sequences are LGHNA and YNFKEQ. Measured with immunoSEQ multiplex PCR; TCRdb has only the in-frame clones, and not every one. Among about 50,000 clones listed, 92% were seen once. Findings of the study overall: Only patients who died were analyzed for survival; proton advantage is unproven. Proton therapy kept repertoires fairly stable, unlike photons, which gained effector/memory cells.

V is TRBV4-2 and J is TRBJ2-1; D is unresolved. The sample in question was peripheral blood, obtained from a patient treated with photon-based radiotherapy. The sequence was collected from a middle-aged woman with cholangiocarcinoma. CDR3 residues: CASSQDPTAYNEQFF. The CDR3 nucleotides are TGTGCCAGCAGCCAAGATCCCACAGCCTACAATGAGCAGTTCTTC.